The T cell receptor (beta chain) described here comes from a study of T cell responses to AZD1222 COVID-19 vaccine (dated by TCRdb to the early 2020s). The study in broad terms: AZD1222 recipients whose second dose came at about 4 weeks and those whose second dose came at about 12 weeks were combined into one group, since spike-specific TCR depth and breadth did not differ between the two schedules. Trial participants were enrolled into age subgroups of 18-55, 56-69 and 70-plus years, which contained around 150, 29 and 61 TCR-sequenced participants, respectively. TCR sequencing covered fewer than 250 trial participants: 200 to 220 given two doses of AZD1222 and about 26 given two doses of MenACWY control vaccine. General findings and caveats noted by the study authors: Only five or six AZD1222 recipients were SARS-CoV-2 seropositive at baseline, limiting conclusions about previously exposed vaccinees. Because no samples from the day 14 peak response were available, repertoires could be characterized only after the peak T cell response. A significant rise in spike-specific TCR breadth and depth was observed after two AZD1222 doses relative to day 0 and relative to MenACWY recipients. Nearly half of unique spike-specific TCRs reportedly recognized epitopes outside regions mutated in the B.1.351 and B.1.1.7 variants. The 56-69-year group was small, and its depth increase did not reach significance, likely because of low power. Participants were mostly white British and included more females than males, and it was suggested by the authors that clonal diversity may have been underestimated. The vaccine-associated CD4 TCRs covered the entire spike protein, and the dominant responses fell in regions 160-218 and 743-854.

The sample's time point label is to be understood as: baseline before first vaccination. Vaccinee samples were obtained from the UK trials COV001 and COV002, which included a single-blind randomized controlled phase 2/3 trial of AZD1222 (ChAdOx1 nCoV-19) in healthy adults. For TCRbeta chain sequencing, PBMC samples from trial participants were taken at day 0 and at day 28 after the second dose. The CDR3 regions of human TCRbeta chains were analyzed by immunosequencing. As for the original processing: TCRs in the repertoires were compared against a reference library of SARS-CoV-2-specific TCRs that had been generated with the MIRA antigen-specificity platform. Breadth was defined as the fraction of unique TCRs that were SARS-CoV-2-associated, and depth was defined as the fraction of total T cells that were SARS-CoV-2-associated. Using the MIRA data, every spike-specific TCR was mapped to the spike region that the TCR reacted to and assigned to either a CD4 or a CD8 class. Log10-transformed breadth and depth values were compared by one-way ANOVA with Sidak's multiple comparisons tests. TCRdb took this table from immuneACCESS and kept in-frame rearrangements with V and J called. Such tables lack part of the clones; where checked against another copy, unresolved V genes explain under half of the gap, and the rest is unexplained. That table supplies the V and J calls and clone size; D and trimming were determined from the DNA. Recorded for this sample are 90,000 to 120,000 clones; about nine tenths of them occurred a single time. Jointly, the top ten make up over 3.5% of the sample.

A note on this clone: Its antigen is unknown. No qualities accompany the bases; no much larger clone lies one base away.

The TCR was taken from an adult in good health. The sequencing used peripheral blood, collected on day 0 of AZD1222 vaccination.

This receptor carries the CDR3 CASSYSRERSYEQYF. The nucleotide sequence reads TGTGCCAGCAGTTACTCGCGGGAGCGCTCCTACGAGCAGTACTTC. The V and J segments used are TRBV6-2 or TRBV6-3 and TRBJ2-7; the central 7 bases match TRBD2. V trim: 0 bases; J trim: 0 bases; unmatched bases: 2. Reading the germline V gene gives CDR1 MNHEY and CDR2 SVGEGT. The CDR3 starts with the cysteine, ends with the phenylalanine, and has 15 residues. This entry keeps only the CDR3 DNA: 45 bases, framed from base 1.